The 2 T cell receptor beta chains listed next were all sequenced from one sample in a study of cytomegalovirus exposure and HLA in healthy donors. Primers for the PCR totalled 60 Vbeta and 13 Jbeta. Clones were sequenced by immunoSEQ multiplex PCR, and TCRdb holds only the in-frame ones, with some missing. The sample holds about 98,000 clones, 70% seen once. The sequenced material came from PBMCs. These TCRs come from a man aged 45-65 years in good health and CMV-seronegative.

The chain joins TRBV19 to TRBJ2-7, with 8 bases fitting TRBD1. Germline lookup yields CDR1 LNHDA and CDR2 SQIVND (reference sequence). The ends lost 3 bases at V and 0 bases at J; junction bases unmatched: 4. This CDR3 spans 15 amino acids. The CDR3 DNA reads as TGTGCCAGTAGTATCGGACAGGGTTTCTCCTACGAGCAGTACTTC. It specifies CASSIGQGFSYEQYF.

This clone was seen ten or more times. V is TRBV7-3 and J is TRBJ1-5, with a tentative D call TRBD1 (6 bases). V lost 5 bases, J lost 9 bases, and 26 bases lay in between. This CDR3 is 17 amino acids long. Germline CDR1 and CDR2: SGHTA and FQGTGA. For the CDR3, the DNA is TGTGCCAGCAGCCGGTTCACTACAGGGAGAGGGGATCGGCCCCAGCATTTT. Protein product: CASSRFTTGRGDRPQHF.